The next 28 T cell receptor beta chains were all read from a single sample in a study of beta chain features in type 1 diabetes. Study results and caveats: A moderate, significant TCRB CDR3 shortening appeared in type 1 diabetes across four CD4+ subsets.

Expressed TCRB transcripts were sequenced because the isolated RNA had all been reverse transcribed beforehand. Here immunoSEQ multiplex PCR was the method, and the copy in TCRdb shows in-frame clones only, minus some. The sample carries hundreds of thousands of clones, 13% recorded once. These receptors have no identified antigens. The sample comprised naive CD4+ T cells from blood. Every receptor here comes from a man between 18 and 35 years old with type 1 diabetes.

The V gene is TRBV18, the J gene TRBJ2-1; D is ambiguous. Germline V gene lookup returns CDR1 KGHSH and CDR2 LQKENI. Trimming took off 3 bases at V and 0 bases at J, with 12 bases between the two ends. The CDR3 length is 16 residues. CDR3 amino acids: CASSPLDSSSYNEQFF. CDR3 DNA: TGTGCCAGCTCACCCCTTGACTCGAGCTCCTACAATGAGCAGTTCTTC.

This chain connects TRBV30 to TRBJ2-4, with TRBD1 matching 7 bases. The V gene's germline CDR1 is GTSNPN and CDR2 SVGIG (reference sequence). V lost 1 base, J lost 8 bases, and 8 bases stayed unmatched. CDR3 length: 14 amino acids. CDR3 DNA: TGTGCCTGGAGTGGGCGACAGGGAAGGGACATTCAGTACTTC. This translates into CAWSGRQGRDIQYF.

V is TRBV13 and J is TRBJ2-3, with a weak D call TRBD2 (5 bases). V lost 3 bases to trimming and J lost 6 bases, with 7 bases between them. CDR1 and CDR2 from the germline V gene are PRHDT and FYEKMQ (reference sequence). The CDR3 length is 12 residues. CDR3 coding DNA: TGTGCCAGCAGCTTGTCGGGGGATACGCAGTATTTT. Amino acids: CASSLSGDTQYF.

In this sample, this clone turned up a few times. The V gene is TRBV5-6, the J gene TRBJ2-1; 8 bases line up with TRBD2. The CDR3 covers 14 residues. V gave up 3 bases and J gave up 5 bases; unmatched junction bases: 4. In germline, CDR1 is SGHDT, CDR2 YYEEEE. The CDR3 spells CASSWRGANNEQFF. The CDR3 DNA reads TGTGCCAGCAGCTGGCGGGGGGCGAACAATGAGCAGTTCTTC. The full variable domain, its missing parts supplied by reference TRBV5-6 and TRBJ2-1, is DAGVTQSPTHLIKTRGQQVTLRCSPKSGHDTVSWYQQALGQGPQFIFQYYEEEERQRGNFPDRFSGHQFPNYSSELNVNALLLGDSALYLCASSWRGANNEQFFGPGTRLTVL.

This clone was seen only a few times. V gene TRBV27 combines with J gene TRBJ2-3, with 9 bases aligning to TRBD2. The germline CDR1 and CDR2 sequences are MNHEY and SMNVEV (reference sequence). With V trimmed by 3 bases and J by 5 bases, 12 bases remained unmatched. The CDR3 contains 17 residues. CDR3 protein: CASSLVPAGGYRDTQYF. The CDR3, as DNA: TGTGCCAGCAGTTTGGTCCCAGCGGGGGGTTATCGAGATACGCAGTATTTT.

About this clone itself: Additional DNA sequences in this sample encode the identical CDR3. This chain joins TRBV20-1 and TRBJ1-2, with D hard to call. The V gene lost 3 bases and the J gene lost 4 bases, with 6 bases spanning the gap. In germline, CDR1 is DFQATT, CDR2 SNEGSKA (reference sequence). The CDR3 loop spans 11 amino acids. The CDR3 is CSASLGYGYTF. The DNA for the CDR3 is TGCAGTGCTAGCCTGGGCTATGGCTACACCTTC.

The rearrangement links TRBV14 to TRBJ1-1; TRBD1 might be the D (6 bases). The CDR3 length is 15 residues. Per the germline V gene, CDR1 is SGHDN and CDR2 is FVKESK. V lost 2 bases and J 1 base, leaving 11 bases between the germline ends. For the CDR3, the DNA is TGTGCCAGCAGCCAACCCAGGGGATGGAACACTGAAGCTTTCTTT. Encoded protein: CASSQPRGWNTEAFF.

This clone was seen more than once but under ten times. The genes are TRBV11-2 and TRBJ1-4; TRBD1 might be the D (6 bases). The V end lost 4 bases, the J end lost 2 bases, and 14 bases lay between the germline ends. Germline V CDR1 and CDR2: SGHAT, FQNNGV. CDR3 length: 16 residues. Here the CDR3 reads CASSYRRGGTNEKLFF. In DNA, the CDR3 is TGTGCCAGCAGCTACCGTCGAGGGGGGACTAATGAAAAACTGTTTTTT.

This clone was detected only a few times. The V call is TRBV28, the J call TRBJ2-4; D may correspond to TRBD1 or TRBD2 (5 bases each). CDR1 and CDR2 (germline): MDHEN, SYDVKM. CDR3 size: 14 residues. Trimming took 6 bases from V and 5 from J, leaving 14 bases between them. As DNA, the CDR3 is TGTGCCAGCAGGGAAGAGGGGATCGAAAACATTCAGTACTTC. Translated: CASREEGIENIQYF.

In this sample, this clone turned up a few times. The rearrangement links TRBV27 to TRBJ2-7; 10 nucleotides line up with TRBD1. The germline CDR1 and CDR2 sequences are MNHEY and SMNVEV (reference sequence). The ends lost 4 bases at V and 2 bases at J; junction bases unmatched: 8. CDR3 length: 16 amino acids. CDR3 region: CASSSPGQGGPYEQYF. The CDR3 coding sequence is TGTGCCAGCAGTTCCCCAGGACAGGGGGGACCCTACGAGCAGTACTTC.

There are a few counts of this clone. The rearrangement links TRBV29-1 to TRBJ2-3; 11 bases fit TRBD2. Unmatched junction bases numbered 9, after V lost 4 bases and J lost 6 bases. In germline, CDR1 is SQVTM, CDR2 ANQGSEA. This CDR3 has 15 amino acids. The CDR3 bases are TGCAGCGTTGGATCGACTAGCGGGGTAGGGGATACGCAGTATTTT. Amino acid sequence: CSVGSTSGVGDTQYF.

This clone showed up just a few times. The chain recombines TRBV7-2 with TRBJ2-1; unclear D gene. V gave up 5 bases and J gave up 5 bases, with 7 bases separating them. The CDR3 has 12 residues. Germline V gene lookup returns CDR1 SGHTA and CDR2 FQGNSA. The CDR3 loop is CASSQNHNEQFF. For the CDR3, the DNA is TGTGCCAGCAGCCAGAACCACAATGAGCAGTTCTTC.

The V gene is TRBV9, the J gene TRBJ1-3, with D hard to call. Germline-derived CDR1 and CDR2 are SGDLS and YYNGEE. V lost 3 bases and J lost 0, with 10 bases in between. The CDR3 loop spans 15 amino acids. The CDR3 DNA reads TGTGCCAGCAGCGCCGGACTTAGCTCTGGAAACACCATATATTTT. This encodes CASSAGLSSGNTIYF.

This clone was counted only a few times. This sequence joins TRBV2 and TRBJ2-7; possible D gene TRBD2, 6 bases. The germline CDR1 and CDR2 sequences are SNHLY and FYNNEI. Trimming removed 7 bases from V and 0 bases from J, with 19 bases in between. The CDR3 consists of 16 residues. This CDR3 is CASTLRGSGSSYEQYF. The CDR3 coding sequence is TGTGCCAGCACCCTACGGGGGAGCGGCAGCTCCTACGAGCAGTACTTC.

The sample holds a few counts of this clone. The chain combines TRBV2 with TRBJ2-3; the match to TRBD2 covers 8 bases. The germline CDR1 and CDR2 sequences are SNHLY and FYNNEI. This CDR3 has 15 amino acids. Unmatched junction bases numbered 9, after V lost 6 bases and J lost 4 bases. The CDR3 DNA reads TGTGCCAGCAGCTACGGGACTAGTGGGGCAGATACGCAGTATTTT. This translates into CASSYGTSGADTQYF.

This clone appeared a few times. The chain links TRBV5-1 to TRBJ1-2, with D unresolved. The germline V gene has CDR1 SGHRS and CDR2 YFSETQ. The CDR3 totals 13 residues. The V gene lost 0 bases and the J gene lost 7 bases, with 10 bases spanning the gap. The DNA of the CDR3 is TGCGCCAGCAGCTTGGATTGGGGTTCTGGCTACACCTTC. This gives the protein CASSLDWGSGYTF.

The chain carries TRBV30 and TRBJ2-1, with TRBD2 as a possible D gene (6 bases). The CDR3 length is 17 residues. V dropped 4 bases and J dropped 3 bases, with 22 bases sitting between them. In germline, CDR1 is GTSNPN, CDR2 SVGIG (reference sequence). The CDR3 nucleotides are TGTGCCTGGATGTCCGCGGGGTCGGGGATACGCTACAATGAGCAGTTCTTC. Translating it yields CAWMSAGSGIRYNEQFF.

The rearrangement links TRBV19 to TRBJ2-1; D perhaps matches TRBD1 (6 bases). This CDR3 has 16 residues. The V gene lost 0 bases and the J gene lost 4 bases, with 13 bases spanning the gap. Per germline, CDR1 LNHDA and CDR2 SQIVND (reference sequence). CDR3 in amino acids: CASSIDFGGVYNEQFF. CDR3 nucleotide sequence: TGTGCCAGTAGTATAGATTTTGGGGGCGTTTACAATGAGCAGTTCTTC.

The rearrangement links TRBV14 to TRBJ1-6; D is uncertain. Trimming stripped 2 bases from V and 5 bases from J, with 10 bases between. The CDR3 extends over 15 amino acids. From germline, CDR1 is SGHDN and CDR2 FVKESK. The CDR3 region has the DNA TGTGCCAGCAGCCAACGGGCCCTTAATAATTCACCCCTCCACTTT. It specifies CASSQRALNNSPLHF. The variable domain in full, with the rest retrieved from reference TRBV14 and TRBJ1-6, is EAGVTQFPSHSVIEKGQTVTLRCDPISGHDNLYWYRRVMGKEIKFLLHFVKESKQDESGMPNNRFLAERTGGTYSTLKVQPAELEDSGVYFCASSQRALNNSPLHFGNGTRLTVT.

This rearrangement joins TRBV2 to TRBJ2-7; D is perhaps TRBD1 (5 bases). CDR1 and CDR2 from the germline V gene are SNHLY and FYNNEI. Trimming cost V 6 bases and J 6 bases, with 15 bases left between them. The CDR3 totals 13 residues. CDR3 protein: CASRSTGQGEQYF. DNA of the CDR3: TGTGCCAGCAGGAGTACAGGTCAGGGCGAGCAGTACTTC.

This clone was counted between two and nine times. J is TRBJ1-4 and V is TRBV29-1; no clear D. The CDR3 runs 11 residues. The germline V and J ends were trimmed by 6 bases and 0 bases, with 2 bases remaining between them. Germline assignment: CDR1 SQVTM and CDR2 ANQGSEA. This CDR3 reads CSVATNEKLFF. DNA for the CDR3: TGCAGCGTAGCAACTAATGAAAAACTGTTTTTT. Full variable domain (rest looked up from reference TRBV29-1 and TRBJ1-4): SAVISQKPSRDICQRGTSLTIQCQVDSQVTMMFWYRQQPGQSLTLIATANQGSEATYESGFVIDKFPISRPNLTFSTLTVSNMSPEDSSIYLCSVATNEKLFFGSGTQLSVL.

This clone was detected only a few times. The chain employs TRBV10-3 and TRBJ2-7; TRBD2 agrees at 12 bases. The junction had 0 bases not matched to a gene; V was cut back by 4 bases and J by 2 bases. The CDR3 sequence is 14 residues long. CDR1 is ENHRY and CDR2 is SYGVKD in the germline V gene. This CDR3 reads CAISGTSGTYEQYF. CDR3 DNA sequence: TGTGCCATCAGTGGGACTAGCGGGACCTACGAGCAGTACTTC.

The chain uses TRBV30 and TRBJ1-1; tentative D call: TRBD1 (6 bases). This CDR3 is 13 amino acids long. Germline V gene lookup returns CDR1 GTSNPN and CDR2 SVGIG (reference sequence). The germline V and J ends were trimmed by 2 bases and 3 bases, with 10 bases remaining between them. The CDR3 nucleotides read TGTGCCTGGAGTCCCGGACAGTACACTGAAGCTTTCTTT. It specifies CAWSPGQYTEAFF.

This chain connects TRBV6-1 to TRBJ2-1; a possible D gene is TRBD2 (6 bases). Looked up from germline, CDR1 is MNHNS and CDR2 is SASEGT. This CDR3 has 15 amino acids. V gave up 8 bases and J gave up 8 bases, with 22 bases separating them. CDR3 coding DNA: TGTGCCAGCTGGCGGCGGGGCCCTGCACGGGATGAGCAGTTCTTC. This gives the protein CASWRRGPARDEQFF.

This clone turned up a few times. The chain links TRBV6-1 to TRBJ1-2; 9 bases agree with TRBD1. This CDR3 comprises 14 residues. Germline CDR1 MNHNS, CDR2 SASEGT. Losses at the gene ends were 6 bases for V and 6 bases for J; bases not matched to a gene: 8. CDR3 loop: CASRDGQGRNGYTF. The CDR3 DNA follows: TGTGCCAGCAGAGATGGACAGGGGAGGAATGGCTACACCTTC.

The V gene is TRBV29-1, the J gene TRBJ1-1; D is unresolved. Germline assignment: CDR1 SQVTM and CDR2 ANQGSEA. Trimming left V 0 bases short and J 0 bases short, with 11 bases between. This CDR3 spans 15 amino acids. Here the CDR3 DNA reads TGCAGCGTTGAAGATTATCGGTTACTGAACACTGAAGCTTTCTTT. Translation: CSVEDYRLLNTEAFF.

This chain uses TRBV27 with TRBJ2-7; D unclear. The CDR3 has 13 amino acids. The germline gives CDR1 MNHEY, CDR2 SMNVEV (reference sequence). Trimming pared 5 bases from V and 0 bases from J, leaving 8 bases between. The CDR3 region is CASSVTDSYEQYF. The CDR3 nucleotides read TGTGCCAGCAGTGTGACGGACTCCTACGAGCAGTACTTC.

This clone was found a few times. The chain has TRBV28 and TRBJ1-4; a possible D gene is TRBD1 (5 bases). The V end lost 5 bases, the J end lost 8 bases, and 18 bases lay between the germline ends. CDR1 and CDR2 from the germline V gene are MDHEN and SYDVKM. CDR3 size: 15 residues. The CDR3 coding sequence is TGTGCCAGCAGTCCGTCCCAGGGAGTAAGAGAAAAACTGTTTTTT. Its protein product is CASSPSQGVREKLFF.